The T cell receptor (beta chain) under discussion was sequenced for a study of shared clonotypes between healthy human individuals. Naive CD8 populations comprised CD45RO-negative cells positively selected for CCR7, excluding terminally differentiated effector memory CD45RA+ cells. J lost 4 bases, V lost 5 bases, and 10 bases had no gene match. Germline values: CDR1 MNHEY, CDR2 SMNVEV (reference sequence). This CDR3 contains 15 residues. Sequencing used immunoSEQ multiplex PCR; TCRdb keeps in-frame clones, though not all of them. This sample has about 800,000 clones, with about 96% found just once. Study-level points and caveats: Against clonotypes common to all four donors, non-shared ones had lower generation probabilities.

In regard to this clone: What it recognizes is unknown.

This rearrangement joins TRBV27 to TRBJ1-2; the match to TRBD1 covers 7 bases. The sample was naive CD8+ T cells sorted from blood. This receptor was identified in a man aged 30 to 39 in good health. CDR3 DNA sequence: TGTGCCAGCAGTCTAGACAGGGACTATGGCTATGGCTACACCTTC. It is translated as CASSLDRDYGYGYTF.